Listed here are 24 T cell receptor beta chains from one sample, sequenced in a study of blood T cells in healthy people across ages (dated by TCRdb to between 2015 and 2016). Library preparation employed 5' RACE. The listed sequencing device is Illumina HiSeq 2500. A second 7 to 11 cycle PCR used a sample-barcoded 5' primer and a J-beta primer mix. TCRdb's own reprocessing of the public reads used fastp at Q25 and MiXCR and kept productive beta chains. Every distinct CDR3 protein forms one entry, paired with its most common genes and DNA. Counted in this sample were about 640,000 distinct CDR3 sequences; 45% to 65% of them appeared once. 30% to 40% of the sample rests with the top ten. The source material was blood. These receptors were collected from a man between 60 and 75 years old in good health.

This sequence joins TRBV6-5 and TRBJ2-3, with D unresolved. This CDR3 region has 14 residues. Germline CDR1 reads MNHEY; CDR2 reads SVGAGI. V was clipped by 2 bases and J by 2 bases, with 8 bases between them. The CDR3 DNA reads TGTGCCAGCAGTTACGAACAACCCACAGATACGCAGTATTTT. It yields the protein CASSYEQPTDTQYF.

The genes are TRBV7-2 and TRBJ2-7; D might be TRBD2 (5 bases). Matching the DNA end better, TRBJ2-5 makes the J call doubtful. Germline values: CDR1 SGHTA, CDR2 FQGNSA. The CDR3 covers 13 residues. The CDR3 protein is CASSSDLGKTQYF. The CDR3 region has the DNA TGTGCCAGCAGCTCGGACTTGGGGAAGACCCAGTACTTC.

The rearrangement joins TRBV11-2 to TRBJ1-5; D remains ambiguous. This CDR3 is 16 amino acids long. The V gene lost 0 bases and the J gene lost 0 bases, with 9 bases spanning the gap. Per the germline V gene, CDR1 is SGHAT and CDR2 is FQNNGV. In DNA, the CDR3 is TGTGCCAGCAGCTTAGATGGCCACTCTAGCAATCAGCCCCAGCATTTT. This translates into CASSLDGHSSNQPQHF.

This sequence joins TRBV7-2 and TRBJ2-1; TRBD2 matches 12 bases. This CDR3 has 16 residues. Germline-derived CDR1 and CDR2 are SGHTA and FQGNSA. J lost 9 bases, V lost 2 bases, and 8 bases had no gene match. The CDR3 loop reads CASSLPLAGGLSEQFF. The CDR3 DNA reads as TGTGCCAGCAGCTTACCCCTAGCGGGGGGGCTTAGTGAGCAGTTCTTC.

The chain employs TRBV28 and TRBJ2-6; TRBD1 agrees at 7 bases. From germline, CDR1 is MDHEN and CDR2 SYDVKM. V shed 4 bases and J 2 bases; nucleotides not matched to a gene: 5. The CDR3 consists of 16 residues. CDR3 protein: CASSYRGGTGANVLTF. The CDR3 DNA is TGTGCCAGCAGTTACAGGGGTGGCACTGGGGCCAACGTCCTGACTTTC.

V gene TRBV29-1 combines with J gene TRBJ2-3; unclear D gene. V dropped 2 bases and J dropped 2 bases, with 8 bases sitting between them. CDR3 length: 13 residues. CDR1 is SQVTM, CDR2 ANQGSEA, per germline. Here the CDR3 reads CSVERLITDTQYF. CDR3 DNA sequence: TGCAGCGTTGAACGTCTGATCACAGATACGCAGTATTTT.

This clonotype has only a few counts. V gene TRBV20-1 combines with J gene TRBJ2-1, with 10 nucleotides matching TRBD2. J lost 7 bases, V lost 5 bases, and 14 bases had no gene match. The germline V gene has CDR1 DFQATT and CDR2 SNEGSKA (reference sequence). This CDR3 is built from 16 residues. The CDR3 loop is CSAAPLAGTLGNEQFF. The DNA of the CDR3 is TGCAGTGCTGCTCCACTAGCGGGGACGCTCGGGAATGAGCAGTTCTTC.

The CDR3: CASSQQQGETDTQYF. In DNA, the CDR3 is TGCGCCAGCAGCCAACAGCAGGGGGAAACAGATACGCAGTATTTT. The J gene is TRBJ2-3, the V gene TRBV4-1; 7 bases line up with TRBD1. J lost 3 bases, V lost 2 bases, and 5 bases had no gene match. There are 15 residues in the CDR3. CDR1 and CDR2 (germline): MGHRA, YSYEKL.

The gene calls are TRBV12-3 or TRBV12-4 and TRBJ2-7, with a possible D match to TRBD1 (6 bases). The V end was cut by 5 bases, the J end by 4 bases, with 15 bases between. This CDR3 spans 14 amino acids. The DNA for the CDR3 is TGTGCCAGCAGTCGGCGCACGGACAGATACGAGCAGTACTTC. Its protein is CASSRRTDRYEQYF.

V gene TRBV20-1 combines with J gene TRBJ2-1; tentatively, D is TRBD1 or TRBD2 (5 bases each). Between the trimmed V and J ends, which lost 2 bases and 0 bases, there was a span of 8 bases. The CDR3 totals 14 residues. CDR1 and CDR2 (germline): DFQATT, SNEGSKA (reference sequence). Here the CDR3 reads CSARKGTSYNEQFF. CDR3 sequence (DNA): TGCAGTGCTAGAAAAGGGACCTCCTACAATGAGCAGTTCTTC.

Note on this clonotype: A read error may account for a junction end that differs from germline. J is TRBJ2-1 and V is TRBV12-3 or TRBV12-4; the match to TRBD2 covers 11 bases. The CDR3 has 14 residues. The CDR3 DNA sequence: TGTGCCAGCAGCTTAGCGGGGGGGGCGAGTGAGCAGTTCTTC. Amino acids: CASSLAGGASEQFF.

The rearrangement joins TRBV20-1 to TRBJ2-5, with 8 bases that match TRBD2. The last part of the DNA fits TRBJ2-7 better; the J call may be wrong. CDR1 and CDR2 (germline): DFQATT, SNEGSKA (reference sequence). The CDR3 has 13 amino acids. The CDR3 DNA sequence: TGCAGTGCTAGTCGGGGGGGGACCCACGAGCAGTACTTC. Its protein product is CSASRGGTHEQYF.

This rearrangement joins TRBV12-3 or TRBV12-4 to TRBJ2-5; the match to TRBD1 covers 7 bases. The CDR3 totals 17 residues. After removal of 4 bases from V and 5 bases from J, the junction contained 16 bases not matched to a gene. The CDR3 coding sequence is TGTGCCAGCAGTTCTCCTCGACAGGGCTCCCTTCGCGAGACCCAGTACTTC. It codes for CASSSPRQGSLRETQYF.

This clonotype was seen repeatedly, ten times or more. The chain employs TRBV20-1 and TRBJ2-6; D gene unclear. The germline V gene encodes CDR1 DFQATT and CDR2 SNEGSKA (reference sequence). The ends were cut back, 6 bases at V and 4 bases at J, with 10 bases in the middle. This CDR3 spans 13 amino acids. CDR3: CSATTPGANVLTF. CDR3 nucleotides: TGCAGTGCCACCACACCCGGGGCCAACGTCCTGACTTTC.

This clonotype was observed a few times. The V and J genes are TRBV7-9 and TRBJ2-3; possible D gene TRBD1, 5 bases. Germline values: CDR1 SEHNR, CDR2 FQNEAQ (reference sequence). CDR3 length: 14 residues. Deletions cut 3 bases from V and 5 bases from J, with 12 bases between. CDR3 bases: TGTGCCAGCAGCTTCATCAGGGTTGGAGATACGCAGTATTTT. This codes for CASSFIRVGDTQYF.

The chain is built from TRBV6-6 and TRBJ2-7; TRBD1 matches 8 bases. V was pared by 6 bases and J by 9 bases, with 13 bases of the junction left unmatched. The CDR3 covers 14 residues. Germline CDR1 and CDR2: MNHNY and SVGAGI (reference sequence). CDR3 amino acids: CASSPDRADLPQYF. In DNA form, the CDR3 reads TGTGCCAGCAGCCCGGACAGGGCTGACCTCCCGCAGTACTTC.

The chain uses TRBV20-1 and TRBJ2-5; TRBD2 is a possible D gene (6 bases). The germline gives CDR1 DFQATT, CDR2 SNEGSKA (reference sequence). The germline V and J ends were trimmed by 0 bases and 1 base, with 18 bases remaining between them. This CDR3 has 17 residues. CDR3 sequence: CSARDDGSIAAQETQYF. The CDR3 nucleotides read TGCAGTGCTAGAGATGACGGGAGTATCGCAGCCCAAGAGACCCAGTACTTC.

This sequence joins TRBV11-1 and TRBJ1-2; 8 bases are a match to TRBD1. Germline lookup yields CDR1 SGHAT and CDR2 FQDESV (reference sequence). The CDR3 runs 15 residues. Trimming at V came to 5 bases and at J to 4 bases, leaving 9 bases not matched to a gene. CDR3 in DNA: TGTGCCAGCAGCCCCCGGACAGGGTACAGCTATGGCTACACCTTC. It translates to CASSPRTGYSYGYTF.

This chain connects TRBV5-5 to TRBJ2-7, with 8 bases lining up with TRBD1. Germline CDR1 reads SGHKS; CDR2 reads YYEKEE (reference sequence). The CDR3 contains 13 residues. The V gene end was trimmed by 3 bases and the J gene end by 5 bases; junction bases not matched to a gene: 4. The CDR3 DNA follows: TGTGCCAGCAGCTCCTTACAGGGGGACGAGCAGTACTTC. Protein sequence: CASSSLQGDEQYF. The full variable domain, its missing parts supplied by reference TRBV5-5 and TRBJ2-7, is DAGVTQSPTHLIKTRGQQVTLRCSPISGHKSVSWYQQVLGQGPQFIFQYYEKEERGRGNFPDRFSARQFPNYSSELNVNALLLGDSALYLCASSSLQGDEQYFGPGTRLTVT.

This rearrangement joins TRBV7-8 to TRBJ2-1; 8 bases match TRBD1. J was trimmed by 3 bases and V by 5 bases; bases with no gene match: 3. Per germline, CDR1 SGHVS and CDR2 FQNEAQ. CDR3 length equals 14 residues. The CDR3 loop reads CASSTQGVYNEQFF. DNA for the CDR3: TGTGCCAGCAGCACACAGGGGGTCTACAATGAGCAGTTCTTC.

The genes are TRBV20-1 and TRBJ2-2, with TRBD1 matching over 11 bases. The CDR3 contains 15 residues. CDR1 and CDR2 from the germline V gene are DFQATT and SNEGSKA (reference sequence). Germline trimming cut 5 bases from V and 0 bases from J; bases unmatched to any gene: 2. The CDR3 sequence: CSARGQGANTGELFF. DNA for the CDR3: TGCAGTGCTCGGGGACAGGGGGCGAACACCGGGGAGCTGTTTTTT.

V gene TRBV20-1 combines with J gene TRBJ2-1; the match to TRBD2 covers 9 bases. V dropped 2 bases and J dropped 5; count of bases not matched to a gene: 4. The germline V gene encodes CDR1 DFQATT and CDR2 SNEGSKA (reference sequence). The length of the CDR3 is 14 residues. This CDR3 is CSARRAGGHNEQFF. CDR3 in DNA: TGCAGTGCTAGACGTGCGGGGGGGCACAATGAGCAGTTCTTC.

This clonotype was seen more than once but under ten times. The chain recombines TRBV15 with TRBJ1-2; D unresolved. The CDR3 is made up of 13 amino acids. Germline V gene lookup returns CDR1 LNHNV and CDR2 YYDKDF (reference sequence). The V and J ends lost 0 bases and 6 bases respectively, with 8 bases between them. CDR3 region: CATSREATHGYTF. CDR3 nucleotides: TGTGCCACCAGCAGAGAGGCCACACATGGCTACACCTTC.

In DNA, the CDR3 is TGTGCCAGCAGTAACAGTTTTTACAATGAGCAGTTCTTC. Translated, it gives CASSNSFYNEQFF. This rearrangement joins TRBV6-6 to TRBJ2-1; D ambiguous. V lost 5 bases to trimming and J lost 4 bases, with 9 bases between them. Germline V gene lookup returns CDR1 MNHNY and CDR2 SVGAGI (reference sequence). CDR3 size: 13 residues.